Shown below are 2 T cell receptor beta chains from a single sample sequenced in a study of blood T cell repertoires in COVID-19. The table came from immunoSEQ multiplex PCR; TCRdb's copy has only in-frame clones and leaves some out. Here the sample spans fewer than 50,000 clones, around nine tenths being singletons. Sequenced material: peripheral blood. The receptors come from a man in his sixties or seventies with active COVID-19.

The V call is TRBV4-2, the J call TRBJ1-2, with no clear D. V gave up 1 base and J gave up 8 bases, with 17 bases separating them. The CDR3 extends over 15 amino acids. CDR1 and CDR2 (germline): LGHNA, YNFKEQ. CDR3 in amino acids: CASSQGAGGPGGYTF. Written as DNA, the CDR3 is TGTGCCAGCAGCCAAGGAGCGGGTGGGCCTGGCGGCTACACCTTC.

The rearrangement links TRBV4-1 to TRBJ1-2; D is unclear. CDR1 and CDR2 from the germline V gene are MGHRA and YSYEKL. V shed 0 bases and J shed 4 bases, with 9 bases lying between them. The CDR3 is 14 amino acids. Here the CDR3 reads CASSQEASSYGYTF. The CDR3 DNA is TGCGCCAGCAGCCAAGAAGCCTCCTCCTATGGCTACACCTTC.